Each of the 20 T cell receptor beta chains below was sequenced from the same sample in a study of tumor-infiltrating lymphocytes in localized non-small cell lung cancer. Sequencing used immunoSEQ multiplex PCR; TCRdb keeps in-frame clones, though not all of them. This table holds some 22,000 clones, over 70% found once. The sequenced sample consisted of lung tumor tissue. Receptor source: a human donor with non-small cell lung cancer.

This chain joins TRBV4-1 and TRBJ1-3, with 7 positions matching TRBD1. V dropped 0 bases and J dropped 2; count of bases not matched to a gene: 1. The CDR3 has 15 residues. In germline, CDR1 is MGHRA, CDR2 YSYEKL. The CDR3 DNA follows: TGCGCCAGCAGCCAAGACAGGGGGACTGGAAACACCATATATTTT. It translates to CASSQDRGTGNTIYF.

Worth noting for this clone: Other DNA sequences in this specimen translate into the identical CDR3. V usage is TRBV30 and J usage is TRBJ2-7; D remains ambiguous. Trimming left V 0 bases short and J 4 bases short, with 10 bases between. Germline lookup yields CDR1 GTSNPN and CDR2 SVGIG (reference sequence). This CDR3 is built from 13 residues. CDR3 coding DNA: TGTGCCTGGAGTGTACAGCGAGGTTACGAGCAGTACTTC. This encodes CAWSVQRGYEQYF.

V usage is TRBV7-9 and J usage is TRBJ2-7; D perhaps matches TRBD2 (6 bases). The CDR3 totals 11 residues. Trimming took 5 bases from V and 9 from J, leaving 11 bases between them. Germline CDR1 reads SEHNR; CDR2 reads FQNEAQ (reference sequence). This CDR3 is CASSGTVGQYF. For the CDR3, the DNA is TGTGCCAGCAGCGGGACTGTTGGGCAGTACTTC.

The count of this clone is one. The chain's CDR3 is CASRAWASGSTDTQYF. CDR3 bases: TGTGCCAGCAGGGCTTGGGCTAGCGGGTCCACAGATACGCAGTATTTT. The chain employs TRBV27 and TRBJ2-3; the match to TRBD2 covers 8 bases. The CDR3 has 16 residues. CDR1 is MNHEY and CDR2 is SMNVEV in the germline V gene (reference sequence). Unmatched junction bases numbered 10, after V lost 6 bases and J lost 2 bases.

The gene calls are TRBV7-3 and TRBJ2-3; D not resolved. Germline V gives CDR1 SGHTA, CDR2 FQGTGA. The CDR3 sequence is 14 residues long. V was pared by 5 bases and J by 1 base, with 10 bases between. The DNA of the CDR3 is TGTGCCAGCAGCCCAGCCGGACGCACAGATACGCAGTATTTT. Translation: CASSPAGRTDTQYF.

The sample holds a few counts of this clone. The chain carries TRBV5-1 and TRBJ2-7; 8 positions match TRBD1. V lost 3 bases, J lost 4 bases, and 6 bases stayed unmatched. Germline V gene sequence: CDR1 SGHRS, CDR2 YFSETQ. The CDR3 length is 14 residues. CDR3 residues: CASSSPGQEYEQYF. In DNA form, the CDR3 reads TGCGCCAGCAGCTCCCCGGGACAGGAATACGAGCAGTACTTC.

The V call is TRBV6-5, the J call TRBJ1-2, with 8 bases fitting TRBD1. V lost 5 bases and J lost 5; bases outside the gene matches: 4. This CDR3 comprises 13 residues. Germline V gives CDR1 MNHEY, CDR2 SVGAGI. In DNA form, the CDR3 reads TGTGCCAGCAGTCTACAGGGGGGGTATGGCTACACCTTC. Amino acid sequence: CASSLQGGYGYTF.

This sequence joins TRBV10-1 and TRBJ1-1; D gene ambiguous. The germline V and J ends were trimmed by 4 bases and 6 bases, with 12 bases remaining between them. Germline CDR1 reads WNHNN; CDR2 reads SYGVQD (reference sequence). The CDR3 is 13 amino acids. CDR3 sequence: CASSVAPGAEAFF. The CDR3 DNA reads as TGCGCCAGCAGTGTGGCCCCCGGAGCTGAAGCTTTCTTT.

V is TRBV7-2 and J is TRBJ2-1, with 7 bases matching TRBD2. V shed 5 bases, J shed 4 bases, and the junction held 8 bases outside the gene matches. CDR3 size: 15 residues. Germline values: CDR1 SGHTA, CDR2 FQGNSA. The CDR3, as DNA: TGTGCCAGCAGCCCCGAGCTAGCGGAATACAATGAGCAGTTCTTC. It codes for CASSPELAEYNEQFF.

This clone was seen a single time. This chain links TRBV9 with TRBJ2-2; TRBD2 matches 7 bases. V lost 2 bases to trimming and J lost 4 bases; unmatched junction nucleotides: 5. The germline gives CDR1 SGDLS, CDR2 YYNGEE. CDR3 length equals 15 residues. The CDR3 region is CASSVGSSGTGELFF. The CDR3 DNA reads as TGTGCCAGCAGCGTTGGGTCTAGCGGCACCGGGGAGCTGTTTTTT.

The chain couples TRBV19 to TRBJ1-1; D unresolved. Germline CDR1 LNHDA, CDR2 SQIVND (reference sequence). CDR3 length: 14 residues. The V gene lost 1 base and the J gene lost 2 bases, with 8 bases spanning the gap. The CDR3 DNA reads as TGTGCCAGTAGTATAGCAGAGGACAACACTGAAGCTTTCTTT. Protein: CASSIAEDNTEAFF.

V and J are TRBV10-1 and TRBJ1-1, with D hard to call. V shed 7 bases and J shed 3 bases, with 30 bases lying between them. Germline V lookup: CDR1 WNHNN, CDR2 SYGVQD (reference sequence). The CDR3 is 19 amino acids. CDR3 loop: CASKAPRQGPGSLDTEAFF. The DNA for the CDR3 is TGCGCCAGCAAGGCCCCACGGCAAGGGCCGGGATCTTTGGACACTGAAGCTTTCTTT.

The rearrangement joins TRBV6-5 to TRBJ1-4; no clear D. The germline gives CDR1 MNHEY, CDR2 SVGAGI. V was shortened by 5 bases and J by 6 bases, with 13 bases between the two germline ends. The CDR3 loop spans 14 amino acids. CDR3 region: CASSLRSPHEKLFF. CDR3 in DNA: TGTGCCAGCAGTCTACGTAGTCCTCATGAAAAACTGTTTTTT.

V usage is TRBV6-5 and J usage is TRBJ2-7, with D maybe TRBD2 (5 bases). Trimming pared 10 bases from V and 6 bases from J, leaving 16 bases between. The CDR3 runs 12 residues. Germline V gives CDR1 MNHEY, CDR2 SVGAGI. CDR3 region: CATRNPRGEQYF. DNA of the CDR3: TGTGCCACCAGGAATCCCCGGGGCGAGCAGTACTTC.

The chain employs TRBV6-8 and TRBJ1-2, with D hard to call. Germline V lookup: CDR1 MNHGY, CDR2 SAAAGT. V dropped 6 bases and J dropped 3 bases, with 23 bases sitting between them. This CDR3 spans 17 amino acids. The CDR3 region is CASSHYDGPRVDYGYTF. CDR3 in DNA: TGTGCCAGCAGCCATTATGACGGTCCTCGGGTCGACTATGGCTACACCTTC.

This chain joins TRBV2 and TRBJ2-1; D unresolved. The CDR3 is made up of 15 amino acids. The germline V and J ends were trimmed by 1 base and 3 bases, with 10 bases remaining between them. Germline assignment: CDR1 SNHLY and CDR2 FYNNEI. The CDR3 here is CASSEGAYHYNEQFF. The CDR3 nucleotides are TGTGCCAGCAGTGAAGGTGCATACCACTACAATGAGCAGTTCTTC. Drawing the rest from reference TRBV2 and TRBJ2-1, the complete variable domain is EPEVTQTPSHQVTQMGQEVILRCVPISNHLYFYWYRQILGQKVEFLVSFYNNEISEKSEIFDDQFSVERPDGSNFTLKIRSTKLEDSAMYFCASSEGAYHYNEQFFGPGTRLTVL.

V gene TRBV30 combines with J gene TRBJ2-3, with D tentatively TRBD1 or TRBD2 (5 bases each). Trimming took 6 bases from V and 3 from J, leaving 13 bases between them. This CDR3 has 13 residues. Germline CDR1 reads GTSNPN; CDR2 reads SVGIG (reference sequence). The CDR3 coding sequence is TGTGCCTGCCGGAGCTGGGGGACAGATACGCAGTATTTT. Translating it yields CACRSWGTDTQYF. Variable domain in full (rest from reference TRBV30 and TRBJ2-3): SQTIHQWPATLVQPVGSPLSLECTVEGTSNPNLYWYRQAAGRGLQLLFYSVGIGQISSEVPQNLSASRPQDRQFILSSKKLLLSDSGFYLCACRSWGTDTQYFGPGTRLTVL.

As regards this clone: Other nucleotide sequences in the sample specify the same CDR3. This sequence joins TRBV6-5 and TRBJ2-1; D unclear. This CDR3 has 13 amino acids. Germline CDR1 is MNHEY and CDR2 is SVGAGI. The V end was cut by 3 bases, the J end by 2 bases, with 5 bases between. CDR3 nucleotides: TGTGCCAGCAGTTATAGAGCCTACAATGAGCAGTTCTTC. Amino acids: CASSYRAYNEQFF.

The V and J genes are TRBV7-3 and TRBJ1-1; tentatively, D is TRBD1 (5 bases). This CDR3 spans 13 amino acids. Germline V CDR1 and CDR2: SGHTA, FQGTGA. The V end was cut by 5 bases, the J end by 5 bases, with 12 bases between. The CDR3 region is CASSKGPQTEAFF. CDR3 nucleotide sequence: TGTGCCAGCAGCAAGGGGCCCCAGACTGAAGCTTTCTTT.

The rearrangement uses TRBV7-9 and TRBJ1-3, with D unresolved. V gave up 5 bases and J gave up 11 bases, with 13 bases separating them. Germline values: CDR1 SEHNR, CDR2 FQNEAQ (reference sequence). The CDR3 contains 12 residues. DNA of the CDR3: TGTGCCAGCAGCACCGGGCCCTGGGCCATATATTTT. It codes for CASSTGPWAIYF. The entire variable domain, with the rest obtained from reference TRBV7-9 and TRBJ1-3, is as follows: DTGVSQNPRHKITKRGQNVTFRCDPISEHNRLYWYRQTLGQGPEFLTYFQNEAQLEKSRLLSDRFSAERPKGSFSTLEIQRTEQGDSAMYLCASSTGPWAIYFGEGSWLTVV.